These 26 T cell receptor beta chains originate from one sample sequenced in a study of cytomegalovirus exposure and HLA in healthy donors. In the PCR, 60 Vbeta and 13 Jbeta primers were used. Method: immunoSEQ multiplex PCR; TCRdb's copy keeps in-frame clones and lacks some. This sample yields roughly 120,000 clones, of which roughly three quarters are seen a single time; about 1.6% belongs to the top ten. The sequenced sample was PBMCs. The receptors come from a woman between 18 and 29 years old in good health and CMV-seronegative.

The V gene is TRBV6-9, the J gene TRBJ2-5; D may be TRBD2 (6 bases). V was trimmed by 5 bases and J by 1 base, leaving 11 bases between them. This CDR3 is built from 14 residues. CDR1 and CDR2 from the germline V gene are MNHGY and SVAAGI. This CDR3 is CASSSGFLQETQYF. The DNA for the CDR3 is TGTGCCAGCAGTAGCGGGTTCCTCCAAGAGACCCAGTACTTC.

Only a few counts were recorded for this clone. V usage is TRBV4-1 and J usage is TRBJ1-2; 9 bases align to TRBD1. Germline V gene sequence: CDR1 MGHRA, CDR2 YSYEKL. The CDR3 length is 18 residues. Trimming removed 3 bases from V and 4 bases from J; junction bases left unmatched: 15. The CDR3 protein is CASSQTYHRTGEFYGYTF. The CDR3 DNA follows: TGCGCCAGCAGCCAGACGTATCACCGGACAGGGGAATTCTATGGCTACACCTTC.

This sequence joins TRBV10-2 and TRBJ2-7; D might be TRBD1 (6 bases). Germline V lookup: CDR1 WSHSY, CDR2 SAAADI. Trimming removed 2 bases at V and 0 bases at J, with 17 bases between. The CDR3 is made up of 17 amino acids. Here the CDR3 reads CASSEDRFTGSSYEQYF. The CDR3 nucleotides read TGCGCCAGCAGTGAGGACCGATTTACAGGGAGCTCCTACGAGCAGTACTTC.

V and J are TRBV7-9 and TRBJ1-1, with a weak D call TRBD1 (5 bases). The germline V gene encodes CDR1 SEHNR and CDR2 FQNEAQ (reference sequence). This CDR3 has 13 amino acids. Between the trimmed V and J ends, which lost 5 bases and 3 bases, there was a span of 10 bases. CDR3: CASSPGGDTEAFF. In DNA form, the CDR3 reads TGTGCCAGCAGCCCCGGGGGGGACACTGAAGCTTTCTTT.

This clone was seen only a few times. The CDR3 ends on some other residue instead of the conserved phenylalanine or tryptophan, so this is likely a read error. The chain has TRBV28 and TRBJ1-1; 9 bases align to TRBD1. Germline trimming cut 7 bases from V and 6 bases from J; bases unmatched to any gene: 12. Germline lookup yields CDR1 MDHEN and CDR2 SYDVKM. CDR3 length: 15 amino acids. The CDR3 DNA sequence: TGTGCCAGCATAACCTCGGGACAGGGAAGATCTGAAGCTTTCGTT. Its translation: CASITSGQGRSEAFV.

In DNA form, the CDR3 reads TGTGCCAGCTCACCAAACAGGGAGAGCTCTGGAAACACCATATATTTT. It encodes CASSPNRESSGNTIYF. This sequence joins TRBV18 and TRBJ1-3; tentatively, D is TRBD1 (6 bases). Germline CDR1 is KGHSH and CDR2 is LQKENI. This CDR3 region has 16 residues. Trimming removed 2 bases at V and 0 bases at J, with 11 bases between.

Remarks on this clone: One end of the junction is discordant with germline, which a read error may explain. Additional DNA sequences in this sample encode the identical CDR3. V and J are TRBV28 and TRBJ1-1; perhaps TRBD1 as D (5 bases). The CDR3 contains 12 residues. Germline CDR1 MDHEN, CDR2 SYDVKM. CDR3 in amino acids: CASSFDRIEAFF. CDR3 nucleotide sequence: TGTGCCAGCAGCTTTGACAGAATTGAAGCCTTCTTT.

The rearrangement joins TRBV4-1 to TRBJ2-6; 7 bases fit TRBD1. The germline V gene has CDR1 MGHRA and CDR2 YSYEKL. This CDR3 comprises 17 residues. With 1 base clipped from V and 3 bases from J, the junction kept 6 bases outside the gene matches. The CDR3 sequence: CASSQGDRVNGANVLTF. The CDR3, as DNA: TGCGCCAGCAGCCAAGGCGACAGGGTCAATGGGGCCAACGTCCTGACTTTC.

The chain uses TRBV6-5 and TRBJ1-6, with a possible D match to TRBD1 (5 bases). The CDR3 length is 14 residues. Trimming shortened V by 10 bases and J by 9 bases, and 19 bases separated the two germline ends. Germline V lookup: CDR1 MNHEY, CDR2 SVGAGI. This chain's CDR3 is CATFGTGGGSPLHF. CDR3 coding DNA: TGTGCCACGTTCGGGACGGGGGGTGGTTCACCCCTCCACTTT.

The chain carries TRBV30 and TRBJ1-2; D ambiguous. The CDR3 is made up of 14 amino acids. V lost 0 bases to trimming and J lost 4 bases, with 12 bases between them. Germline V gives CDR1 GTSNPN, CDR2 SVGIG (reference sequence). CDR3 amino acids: CAWSVRGFSYGYTF. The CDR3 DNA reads TGTGCCTGGAGTGTACGGGGTTTCTCCTATGGCTACACCTTC.

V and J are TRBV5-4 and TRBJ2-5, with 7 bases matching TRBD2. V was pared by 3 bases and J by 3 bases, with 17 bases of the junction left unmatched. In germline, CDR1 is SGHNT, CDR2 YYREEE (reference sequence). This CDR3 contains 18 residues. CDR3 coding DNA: TGTGCCAGCAGCTGGGGGACGGGACTACAATACCTCAAAGAGACCCAGTACTTC. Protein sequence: CASSWGTGLQYLKETQYF.

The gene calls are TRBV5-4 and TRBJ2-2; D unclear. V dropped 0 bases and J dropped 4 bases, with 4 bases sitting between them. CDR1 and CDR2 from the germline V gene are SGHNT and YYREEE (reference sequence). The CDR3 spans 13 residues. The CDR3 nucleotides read TGTGCCAGCAGCTTGGGCAGCACCGGGGAGCTGTTTTTT. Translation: CASSLGSTGELFF.

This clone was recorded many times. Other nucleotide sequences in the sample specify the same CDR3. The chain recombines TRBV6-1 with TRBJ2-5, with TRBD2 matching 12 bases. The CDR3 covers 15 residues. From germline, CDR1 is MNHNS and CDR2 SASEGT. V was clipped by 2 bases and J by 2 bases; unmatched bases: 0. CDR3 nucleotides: TGTGCCAGCAGTGAACTAGCGGGGGGGCAAGAGACCCAGTACTTC. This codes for CASSELAGGQETQYF.

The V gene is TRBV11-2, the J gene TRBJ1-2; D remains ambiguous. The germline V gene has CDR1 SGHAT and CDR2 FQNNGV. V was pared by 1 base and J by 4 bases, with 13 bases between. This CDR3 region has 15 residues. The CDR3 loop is CASSLAVSDFYGYTF. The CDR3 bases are TGTGCCAGCAGCTTAGCGGTTTCAGACTTCTATGGCTACACCTTC.

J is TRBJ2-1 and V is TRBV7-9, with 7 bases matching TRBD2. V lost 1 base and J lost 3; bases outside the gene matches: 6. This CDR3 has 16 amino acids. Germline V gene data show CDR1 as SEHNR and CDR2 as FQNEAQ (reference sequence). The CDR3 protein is CASSLGGGGVYNEQFF. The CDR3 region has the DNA TGTGCCAGCAGCTTAGGAGGCGGGGGAGTCTACAATGAGCAGTTCTTC.

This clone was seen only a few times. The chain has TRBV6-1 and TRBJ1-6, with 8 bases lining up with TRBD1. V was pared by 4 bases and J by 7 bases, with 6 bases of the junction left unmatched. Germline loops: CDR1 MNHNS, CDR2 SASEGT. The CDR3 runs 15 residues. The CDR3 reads CASSGGTGLNSPLHF. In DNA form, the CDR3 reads TGTGCCAGCAGTGGCGGGACAGGTTTAAATTCACCCCTCCACTTT.

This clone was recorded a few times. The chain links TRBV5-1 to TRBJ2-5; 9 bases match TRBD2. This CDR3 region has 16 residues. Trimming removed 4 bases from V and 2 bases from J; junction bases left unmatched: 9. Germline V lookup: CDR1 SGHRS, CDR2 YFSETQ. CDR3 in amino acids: CASSLLVAGAQETQYF. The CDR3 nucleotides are TGCGCCAGCAGCCTCCTGGTAGCGGGGGCTCAAGAGACCCAGTACTTC.

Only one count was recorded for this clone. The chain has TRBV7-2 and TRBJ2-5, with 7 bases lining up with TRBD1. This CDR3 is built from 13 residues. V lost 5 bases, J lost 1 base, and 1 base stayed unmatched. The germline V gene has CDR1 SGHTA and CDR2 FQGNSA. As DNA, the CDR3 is TGTGCCAGCAGCCGGGACAGCCAAGAGACCCAGTACTTC. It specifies CASSRDSQETQYF.

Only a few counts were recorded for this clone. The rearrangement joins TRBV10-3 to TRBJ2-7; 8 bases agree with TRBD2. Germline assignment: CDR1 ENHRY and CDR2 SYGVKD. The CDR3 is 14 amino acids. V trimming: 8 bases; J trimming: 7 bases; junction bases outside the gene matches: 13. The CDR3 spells CAIGSGGHLGEQYF. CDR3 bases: TGTGCCATCGGCTCGGGGGGGCACCTGGGGGAGCAGTACTTC.

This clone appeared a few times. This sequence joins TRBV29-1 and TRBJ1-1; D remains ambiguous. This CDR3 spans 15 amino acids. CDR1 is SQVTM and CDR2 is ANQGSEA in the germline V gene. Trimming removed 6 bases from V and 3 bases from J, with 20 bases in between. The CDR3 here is CSVRSTPEDDTEAFF. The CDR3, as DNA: TGCAGCGTGAGGTCGACCCCTGAGGATGACACTGAAGCTTTCTTT.

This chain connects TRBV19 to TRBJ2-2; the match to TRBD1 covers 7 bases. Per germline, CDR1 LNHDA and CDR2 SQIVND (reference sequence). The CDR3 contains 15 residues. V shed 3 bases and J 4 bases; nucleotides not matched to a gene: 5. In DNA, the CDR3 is TGTGCCAGTAGTATCACAGGGGACGGCACCGGGGAGCTGTTTTTT. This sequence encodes CASSITGDGTGELFF.

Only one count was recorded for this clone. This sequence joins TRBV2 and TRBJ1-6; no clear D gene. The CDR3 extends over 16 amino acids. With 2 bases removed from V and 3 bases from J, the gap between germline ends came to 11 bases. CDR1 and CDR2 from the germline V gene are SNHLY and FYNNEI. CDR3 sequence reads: CASSEHPGDYNSPLHF. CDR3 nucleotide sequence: TGTGCCAGCAGTGAACATCCCGGTGACTATAATTCACCCCTCCACTTT.

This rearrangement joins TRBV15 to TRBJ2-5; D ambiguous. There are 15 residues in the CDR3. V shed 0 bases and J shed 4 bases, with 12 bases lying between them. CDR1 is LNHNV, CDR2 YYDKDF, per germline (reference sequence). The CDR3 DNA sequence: TGTGCCACCAGCAGAGATCCCGACAAAATAGAGACCCAGTACTTC. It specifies CATSRDPDKIETQYF. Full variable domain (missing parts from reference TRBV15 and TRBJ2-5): DAMVIQNPRYQVTQFGKPVTLSCSQTLNHNVMYWYQQKSSQAPKLLFHYYDKDFNNEADTPDNFQSRRPNTSFCFLDIRSPGLGDTAMYLCATSRDPDKIETQYFGPGTRLLVL.

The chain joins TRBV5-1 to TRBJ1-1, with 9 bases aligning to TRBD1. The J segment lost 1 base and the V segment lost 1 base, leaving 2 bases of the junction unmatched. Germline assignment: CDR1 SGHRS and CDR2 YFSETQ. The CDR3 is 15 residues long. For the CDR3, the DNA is TGCGCCAGCAGCTTGTCACAGGGGGCGAACACTGAAGCTTTCTTT. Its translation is CASSLSQGANTEAFF.

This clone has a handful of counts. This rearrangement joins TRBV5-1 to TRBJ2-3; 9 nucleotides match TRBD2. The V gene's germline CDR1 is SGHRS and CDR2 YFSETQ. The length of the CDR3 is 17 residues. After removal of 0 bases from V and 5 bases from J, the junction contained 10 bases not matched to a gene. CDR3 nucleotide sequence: TGCGCCAGCAGCTTGGACCCCTCGCGGGGGGGTCGAGATACGCAGTATTTT. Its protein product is CASSLDPSRGGRDTQYF. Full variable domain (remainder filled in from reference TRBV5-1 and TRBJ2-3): KAGVTQTPRYLIKTRGQQVTLSCSPISGHRSVSWYQQTPGQGLQFLFEYFSETQRNKGNFPGRFSGRQFSNSRSEMNVSTLELGDSALYLCASSLDPSRGGRDTQYFGPGTRLTVL.

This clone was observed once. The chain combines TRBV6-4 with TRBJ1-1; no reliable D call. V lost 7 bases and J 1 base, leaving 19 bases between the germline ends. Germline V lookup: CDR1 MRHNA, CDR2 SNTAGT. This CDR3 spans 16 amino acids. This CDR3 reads CASIVTGRSGNTEAFF. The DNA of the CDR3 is TGTGCCAGCATAGTCACTGGGCGAAGCGGGAACACTGAAGCTTTCTTT.